Following are 3 T cell receptor beta chains from one sample sequenced in a study of OX40 agonist ivuxolimab in advanced cancers. Here immunoSEQ multiplex PCR was the method, and the copy in TCRdb shows in-frame clones only, minus some. The sample has 95,000 to 150,000 clones; approximately 92% are singletons. The sequences come from CD4+ or CD8+ T cells sorted from blood, collected in a trial of the OX40 agonist ivuxolimab. These receptors came from an adult with an advanced solid tumor such as melanoma, head and neck, liver or kidney cancer.

The chain combines TRBV7-2 with TRBJ1-1, with D perhaps TRBD1 (6 bases). Trimming stripped 5 bases from V and 0 bases from J, with 10 bases between. The CDR3 sequence is 14 residues long. The germline V gene encodes CDR1 SGHTA and CDR2 FQGNSA. The CDR3 reads CASSPGTLNTEAFF. The CDR3 DNA sequence: TGTGCCAGCAGCCCAGGGACACTGAACACTGAAGCTTTCTTT.

The CDR3 DNA reads TGTGCCAGCAGCCAAGCGGGGACAGGGCCTAACTATGGCTACACCTTC. Translation gives CASSQAGTGPNYGYTF. J is TRBJ1-2 and V is TRBV14, with TRBD1 matching 9 bases. In germline, CDR1 is SGHDN, CDR2 FVKESK. The CDR3 runs 16 residues. Germline trimming cut 1 base from V and 0 bases from J; bases unmatched to any gene: 3. Drawing the rest from reference TRBV14 and TRBJ1-2, the complete variable domain is EAGVTQFPSHSVIEKGQTVTLRCDPISGHDNLYWYRRVMGKEIKFLLHFVKESKQDESGMPNNRFLAERTGGTYSTLKVQPAELEDSGVYFCASSQAGTGPNYGYTFGSGTRLTVV.

V is TRBV7-2 and J is TRBJ1-2; D gene uncertain. CDR3 length: 14 residues. CDR1 and CDR2 from the germline V gene are SGHTA and FQGNSA. Deletions cut 6 bases from V and 2 bases from J, with 13 bases between. The CDR3 DNA is TGTGCCAGCAGTTATCCTATGGGAAACTATGGCTACACCTTC. Its translation is CASSYPMGNYGYTF.